This T cell receptor beta chain was observed in a study of T cells in localized non-small cell lung cancer. Germline V gene data show CDR1 as LGHNT and CDR2 as FRNRAP. The length of the CDR3 is 13 residues. Sequenced by immunoSEQ multiplex PCR; TCRdb stores in-frame clones only, minus some. Of around 1,600 clones detected, less than 40% appear once; the ten largest clones hold more than 15%. This TCR came from a man aged 40-75 years with stage II lung adenocarcinoma. The chain recombines TRBV12-5 with TRBJ1-6, with 8 bases matching TRBD1. Material: lung tumor tissue, obtained before any cancer treatment. CDR3 sequence reads: CASRQGSNSPLHF. The CDR3 bases are TGTGCCAGCCGACAGGGGAGCAATTCACCCCTCCACTTT.